The 7 T cell receptor beta chains listed next were all sequenced from one sample in a study of yellow fever vaccine responses in identical twins. In TCRdb, the RT-PCR reads were re-called with MiXCR into one record per CDR3 protein. The profile shows about 5,000 distinct CDR3 sequences, less than 85% of them singletons. This sample comprised T cells from blood (PBMCs), unsorted or a sorted subset (not recorded which), obtained before or after yellow fever vaccination (not recorded which). The receptors were gathered from a woman aged 18-35 years who received the yellow fever vaccine.

This clonotype has more than one count but fewer than ten. The CDR3 nucleotides are TGTGCCAGCAGTGACCAGGGGACCTATGGCTACACCTTC. This gives the protein CASSDQGTYGYTF. This chain uses TRBV6-4 with TRBJ1-2; the D gene is possibly TRBD1 (6 bases). Germline assignment: CDR1 MRHNA and CDR2 SNTAGT. CDR3 length equals 13 residues. V was shortened by 2 bases and J by 4 bases, with 8 bases between the two germline ends.

The chain uses TRBV21-1 and TRBJ1-5. TRBV21-1 is a known pseudogene. The CDR3 runs 17 residues. CDR3: CASSTSLKLSYNQPQHF. In DNA form, the CDR3 reads TGTGCCAGCAGCACGAGCCTCAAACTGAGCTACAATCAGCCCCAGCATTTT.

The V call is TRBV20-1, the J call TRBJ2-7; D not certain. V was cut by 3 bases and J by 7 bases, with 10 bases left in between. Germline CDR1 reads DFQATT; CDR2 reads SNEGSKA (reference sequence). The CDR3 consists of 11 residues. CDR3: CSASDVGEQYF. The CDR3 coding sequence is TGCAGTGCTAGTGACGTAGGGGAGCAGTACTTC.

Here the CDR3 reads CASSSPRDKRNFYEQYF. The CDR3 bases are TGTGCCAGCAGTTCCCCAAGGGACAAGCGCAACTTCTACGAGCAGTACTTC. The chain carries TRBV11-2 and TRBJ2-7; a weak D match, TRBD1 (6 bases). V was shortened by 6 bases and J by 3 bases, with 24 bases between the two germline ends. The germline gives CDR1 SGHAT, CDR2 FQNNGV. This CDR3 region has 17 residues.

This clonotype was seen only once. The chain employs TRBV7-9 and TRBJ2-1, with D possibly TRBD2 on 6 matching bases. This CDR3 spans 14 amino acids. V gave up 2 bases and J gave up 9 bases, with 14 bases separating them. Looked up from germline, CDR1 is SEHNR and CDR2 is FQNEAQ (reference sequence). CDR3 bases: TGTGCCAGCAGCTTAAAGCGGGCTCAGGGTGAGCAGTTCTTC. It yields the protein CASSLKRAQGEQFF.

The J gene is TRBJ1-1, the V gene TRBV4-1; D possibly corresponds to TRBD1 (5 bases). CDR1 and CDR2 (germline): MGHRA, YSYEKL. CDR3 length: 14 amino acids. Trimming pared 2 bases from V and 11 bases from J, leaving 18 bases between. CDR3 DNA sequence: TGCGCCAGCAGCCAATTACGCGGGACGGAGGGGGCTTTCTTT. Protein sequence: CASSQLRGTEGAFF.

This chain uses TRBV29-1 with TRBJ1-3; perhaps TRBD1 as D (6 bases). CDR1 and CDR2 (germline): SQVTM, ANQGSEA. The length of the CDR3 is 13 residues. Trimming shortened V by 6 bases and J by 4 bases, and 13 bases separated the two germline ends. This CDR3 reads CSVSDSLGNTIYF. Here the CDR3 DNA reads TGCAGCGTGTCGGACAGCCTAGGAAACACCATATATTTT.